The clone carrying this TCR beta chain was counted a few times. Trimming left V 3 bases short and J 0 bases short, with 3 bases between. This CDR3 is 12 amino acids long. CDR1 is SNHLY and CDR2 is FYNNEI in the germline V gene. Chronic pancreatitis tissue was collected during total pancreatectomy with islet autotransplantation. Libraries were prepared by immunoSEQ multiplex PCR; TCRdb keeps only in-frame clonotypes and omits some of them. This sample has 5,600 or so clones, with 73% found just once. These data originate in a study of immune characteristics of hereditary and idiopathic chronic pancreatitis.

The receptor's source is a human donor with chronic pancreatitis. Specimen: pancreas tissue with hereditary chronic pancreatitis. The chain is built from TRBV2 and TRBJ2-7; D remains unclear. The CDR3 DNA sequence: TGTGCCAGCAGTGATACCTCCTACGAGCAGTACGTC. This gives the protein CASSDTSYEQYV.